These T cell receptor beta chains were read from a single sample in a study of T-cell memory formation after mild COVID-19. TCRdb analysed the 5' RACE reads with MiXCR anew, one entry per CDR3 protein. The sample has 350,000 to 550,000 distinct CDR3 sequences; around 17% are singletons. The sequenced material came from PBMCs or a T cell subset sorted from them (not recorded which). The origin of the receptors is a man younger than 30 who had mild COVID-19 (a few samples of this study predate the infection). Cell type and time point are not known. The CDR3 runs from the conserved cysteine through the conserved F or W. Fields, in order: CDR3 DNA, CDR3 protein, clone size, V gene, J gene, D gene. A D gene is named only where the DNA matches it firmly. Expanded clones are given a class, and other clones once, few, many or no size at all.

cdr3_nt: TGTGCCAGCAGCTTAGTGGCTAGCGGGGGGGTGATCTTC; cdr3_aa: CASSLVASGGVIF; clone_size: NA; v_call: TRBV11-2; j_call: TRBJ2-1; d_call: TRBD2
cdr3_nt: TGCGCCAGCAGCTTAGGTCTAGCGGACCTCACAGATACGCAGTATTTT; cdr3_aa: CASSLGLADLTDTQYF; clone_size: few; v_call: TRBV5-1; j_call: TRBJ2-3; d_call: TRBD2
cdr3_nt: TGTGCCAGCAGCCCCCTCGGGGGCTCCAGTTACACCTTC; cdr3_aa: CASSPLGGSSYTF; clone_size: few; v_call: TRBV7-2; j_call: TRBJ1-2; d_call: NA
cdr3_nt: TGCGCCAGCAGCCGAAGGACAGGTTTTGATAGCAATCAGCCCCAGCATTTT; cdr3_aa: CASSRRTGFDSNQPQHF; clone_size: NA; v_call: TRBV4-1; j_call: TRBJ1-5; d_call: TRBD1
cdr3_nt: TGTGCCAGCAGTGGTTTCAAGGGGGCTCTTTACAATGAGCAGTTCTTC; cdr3_aa: CASSGFKGALYNEQFF; clone_size: NA; v_call: TRBV6-5; j_call: TRBJ2-1; d_call: TRBD1
cdr3_nt: TGTGCCAGCAGTCGAACCGGGACAGGGCTCACTGGAAACACCATATATTTT; cdr3_aa: CASSRTGTGLTGNTIYF; clone_size: NA; v_call: TRBV12-3/TRBV12-4; j_call: TRBJ1-3; d_call: TRBD1
cdr3_nt: TGCGCCAGCAGCCGCCCTCCAGCACCGGGAGAGACCCAGTACTTC; cdr3_aa: CASSRPPAPGETQYF; clone_size: NA; v_call: TRBV4-1; j_call: TRBJ2-5; d_call: NA
cdr3_nt: TGTGCCAGCAGTGTCAGACAGGCCATGCCATTTTTTTACAATGAGCAGTTCTTC; cdr3_aa: CASSVRQAMPFFYNEQFF; clone_size: NA; v_call: TRBV25-1; j_call: TRBJ2-1; d_call: NA
cdr3_nt: TGTGCCAGCAGCCAAATCGGCAGGATGAACACCGGGGAGCTGTTTTTT; cdr3_aa: CASSQIGRMNTGELFF; clone_size: NA; v_call: TRBV4-2; j_call: TRBJ2-2; d_call: NA
cdr3_nt: TGTGCCAGCGGACAGGGGGCGCGAGATACGCAGTATTTT; cdr3_aa: CASGQGARDTQYF; clone_size: few; v_call: TRBV7-2; j_call: TRBJ2-3; d_call: TRBD1
cdr3_nt: TGCGCCAGCAGCGGAGGACAGTTCCAAGAGACCCAGTACTTC; cdr3_aa: CASSGGQFQETQYF; clone_size: NA; v_call: TRBV5-1; j_call: TRBJ2-5; d_call: NA
cdr3_nt: TGTGCCAGCAGAGACAGGGAGAATTCACCCCTCCACTTT; cdr3_aa: CASRDRENSPLHF; clone_size: NA; v_call: TRBV25-1; j_call: TRBJ1-6; d_call: TRBD1
cdr3_nt: TGCAGTGCTAGAGATCCGACTAGTTCCAATGAGCAGTTCTTC; cdr3_aa: CSARDPTSSNEQFF; clone_size: NA; v_call: TRBV20-1; j_call: TRBJ2-1; d_call: NA
cdr3_nt: TGTGCCAGCAGCTCACAGGGGGCCGGAACTAATGAAAAACTGTTTTTT; cdr3_aa: CASSSQGAGTNEKLFF; clone_size: few; v_call: TRBV7-2; j_call: TRBJ1-4; d_call: TRBD1
cdr3_nt: TGCAGTGCACTTACGAACAGGGGCGACTATGGCTACACCTTC; cdr3_aa: CSALTNRGDYGYTF; clone_size: NA; v_call: TRBV20-1; j_call: TRBJ1-2; d_call: TRBD1
cdr3_nt: TGTGCCAGCAGCCAAGATGTAGGGGGGGGAGATACGCAGTATTTT; cdr3_aa: CASSQDVGGGDTQYF; clone_size: few; v_call: TRBV4-2; j_call: TRBJ2-3; d_call: NA